A single T cell receptor (beta chain) is shown here with its context. Authors' methods: The authors estimated nucleated cell counts from reference gene primer amplification. Produced via immunoSEQ multiplex PCR; TCRdb's table is partial and in-frame only. V, J and clone size are taken as reported in that table, and D and trimming were inferred from the DNA itself. The sample has approximately 20,000 clones; 65% to 90% are singletons. These data are taken from a study of blood T cell repertoires in COVID-19. As for the study in general: Acute and convalescent COVID-19 specimens originated in the United States, Italy and Spain.

V was cut by 0 bases and J by 2 bases, with 10 bases left in between. CDR3 length: 15 residues. CDR1 is SGHRS and CDR2 is YFSETQ in the germline V gene. Sequencing was performed on peripheral blood. The TCR was taken from a man between 70 and 80 years old with acute or convalescent COVID-19. The gene calls are TRBV5-1 and TRBJ2-3, with D perhaps matching TRBD1 (5 bases). The CDR3 is CASSLGQPNTDTQYF. In nucleotides, the CDR3 is TGCGCCAGCAGCTTGGGACAGCCGAACACAGATACGCAGTATTTT. Full variable domain (remainder filled in from reference TRBV5-1 and TRBJ2-3): KAGVTQTPRYLIKTRGQQVTLSCSPISGHRSVSWYQQTPGQGLQFLFEYFSETQRNKGNFPGRFSGRQFSNSRSEMNVSTLELGDSALYLCASSLGQPNTDTQYFGPGTRLTVL.